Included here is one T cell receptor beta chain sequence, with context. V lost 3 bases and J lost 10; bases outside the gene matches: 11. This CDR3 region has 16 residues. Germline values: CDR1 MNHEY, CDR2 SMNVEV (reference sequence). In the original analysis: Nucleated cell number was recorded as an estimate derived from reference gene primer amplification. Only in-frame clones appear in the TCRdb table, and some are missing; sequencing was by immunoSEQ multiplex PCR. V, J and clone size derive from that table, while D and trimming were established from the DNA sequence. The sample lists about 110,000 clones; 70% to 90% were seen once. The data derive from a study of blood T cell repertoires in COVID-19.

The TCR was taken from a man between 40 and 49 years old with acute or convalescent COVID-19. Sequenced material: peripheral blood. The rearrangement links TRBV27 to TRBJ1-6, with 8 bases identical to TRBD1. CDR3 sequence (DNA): TGTGCCAGCAGTTTTGCCTGGGGGGACAGGAACTCACCCCTCCACTTT. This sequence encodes CASSFAWGDRNSPLHF.